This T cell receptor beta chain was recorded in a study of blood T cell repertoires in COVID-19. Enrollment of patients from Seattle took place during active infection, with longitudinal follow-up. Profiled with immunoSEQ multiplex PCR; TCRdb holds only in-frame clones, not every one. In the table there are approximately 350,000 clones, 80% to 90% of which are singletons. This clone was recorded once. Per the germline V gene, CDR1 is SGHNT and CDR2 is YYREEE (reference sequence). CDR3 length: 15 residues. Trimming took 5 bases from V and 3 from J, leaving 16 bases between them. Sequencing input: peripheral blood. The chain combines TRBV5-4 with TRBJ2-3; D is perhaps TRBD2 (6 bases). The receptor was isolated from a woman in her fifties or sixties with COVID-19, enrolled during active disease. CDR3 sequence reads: CASRGDLGDTDTQYF. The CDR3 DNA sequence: TGTGCCAGCAGGGGGGACTTAGGGGATACAGATACGCAGTATTTT.